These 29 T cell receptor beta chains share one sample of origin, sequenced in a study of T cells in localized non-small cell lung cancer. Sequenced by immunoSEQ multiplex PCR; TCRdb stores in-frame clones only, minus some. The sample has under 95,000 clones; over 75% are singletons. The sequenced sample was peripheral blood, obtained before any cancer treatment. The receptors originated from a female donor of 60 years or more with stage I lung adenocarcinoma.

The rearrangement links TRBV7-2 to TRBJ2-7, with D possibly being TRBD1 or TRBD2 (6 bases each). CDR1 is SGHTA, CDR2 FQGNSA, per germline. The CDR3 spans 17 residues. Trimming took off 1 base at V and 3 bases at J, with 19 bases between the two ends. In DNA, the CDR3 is TGTGCCAGCAGCTTAGAGGAGGGGGAACAGGGCGACTACGAGCAGTACTTC. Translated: CASSLEEGEQGDYEQYF.

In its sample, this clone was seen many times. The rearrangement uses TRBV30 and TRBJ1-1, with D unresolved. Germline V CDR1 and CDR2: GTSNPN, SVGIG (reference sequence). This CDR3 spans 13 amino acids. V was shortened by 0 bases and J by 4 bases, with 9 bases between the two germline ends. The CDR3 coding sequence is TGTGCCTGGAGTGTGGTAAGGGCCACTGAAGCTTTCTTT. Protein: CAWSVVRATEAFF.

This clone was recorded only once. The CDR3 here is CASSVRAGYGYTF. CDR3 nucleotides: TGTGCCAGCAGCGTAAGAGCAGGGTACGGCTACACCTTC. The chain joins TRBV7-3 to TRBJ1-2; weak D call: TRBD1 (5 bases). The CDR3 has 13 residues. Trimming took off 5 bases at V and 8 bases at J, with 15 bases between the two ends. Looked up from germline, CDR1 is SGHTA and CDR2 is FQGTGA.

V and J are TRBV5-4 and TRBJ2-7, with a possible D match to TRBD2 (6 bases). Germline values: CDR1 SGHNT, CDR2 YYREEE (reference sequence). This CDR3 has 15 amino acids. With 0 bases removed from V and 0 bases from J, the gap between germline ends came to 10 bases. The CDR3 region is CASSLAGTYSYEQYF. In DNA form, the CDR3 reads TGTGCCAGCAGCTTGGCCGGGACTTACTCCTACGAGCAGTACTTC. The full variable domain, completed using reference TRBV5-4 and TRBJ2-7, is ETGVTQSPTHLIKTRGQQVTLRCSSQSGHNTVSWYQQALGQGPQFIFQYYREEENGRGNFPPRFSGLQFPNYSSELNVNALELDDSALYLCASSLAGTYSYEQYFGPGTRLTVT.

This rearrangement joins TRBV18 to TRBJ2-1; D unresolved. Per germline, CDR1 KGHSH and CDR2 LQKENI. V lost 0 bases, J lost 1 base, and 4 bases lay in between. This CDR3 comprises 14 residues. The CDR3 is CASSPPVSYNEQFF. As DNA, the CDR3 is TGTGCCAGCTCACCACCGGTTTCCTACAATGAGCAGTTCTTC.

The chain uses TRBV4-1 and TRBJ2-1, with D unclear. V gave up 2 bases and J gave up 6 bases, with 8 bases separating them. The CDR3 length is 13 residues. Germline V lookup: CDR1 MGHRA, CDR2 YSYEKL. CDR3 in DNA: TGCGCCAGCAGCCAACCCCAGAGCAATGAGCAGTTCTTC. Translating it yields CASSQPQSNEQFF.

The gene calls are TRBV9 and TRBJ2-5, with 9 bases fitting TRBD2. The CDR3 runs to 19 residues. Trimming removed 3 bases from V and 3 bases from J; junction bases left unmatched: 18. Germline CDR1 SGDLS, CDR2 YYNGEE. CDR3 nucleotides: TGTGCCAGCAGCGCCCCAGGGGGGAGCGGGGGGCCGAGGGAAGAGACCCAGTACTTC. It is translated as CASSAPGGSGGPREETQYF.

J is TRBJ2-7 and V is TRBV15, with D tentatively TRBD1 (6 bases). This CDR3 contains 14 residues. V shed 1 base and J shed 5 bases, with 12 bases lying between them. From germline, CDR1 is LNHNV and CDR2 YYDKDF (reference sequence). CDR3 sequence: CATSRASGENEQYF. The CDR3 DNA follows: TGTGCCACCAGCAGAGCCTCAGGGGAAAACGAGCAGTACTTC.

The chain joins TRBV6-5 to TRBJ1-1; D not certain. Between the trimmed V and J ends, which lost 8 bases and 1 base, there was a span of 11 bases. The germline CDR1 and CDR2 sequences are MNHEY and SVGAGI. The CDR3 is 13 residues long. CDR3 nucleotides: TGTGCCAGCGCGTCCAGCGGGAACACTGAAGCTTTCTTT. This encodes CASASSGNTEAFF.

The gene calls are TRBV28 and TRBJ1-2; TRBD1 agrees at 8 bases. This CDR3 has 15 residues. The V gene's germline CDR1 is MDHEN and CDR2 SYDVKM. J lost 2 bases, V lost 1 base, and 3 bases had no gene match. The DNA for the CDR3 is TGTGCCAGCAGTTTATCCCCAGGGGGCAACTATGGCTACACCTTC. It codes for CASSLSPGGNYGYTF.

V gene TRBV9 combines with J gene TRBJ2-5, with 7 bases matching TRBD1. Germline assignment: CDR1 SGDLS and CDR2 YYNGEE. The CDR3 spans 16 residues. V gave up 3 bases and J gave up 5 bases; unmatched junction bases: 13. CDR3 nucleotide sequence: TGTGCCAGCAGCGCAAACGAAGGGAACAGGGGTGAGACCCAGTACTTC. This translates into CASSANEGNRGETQYF.

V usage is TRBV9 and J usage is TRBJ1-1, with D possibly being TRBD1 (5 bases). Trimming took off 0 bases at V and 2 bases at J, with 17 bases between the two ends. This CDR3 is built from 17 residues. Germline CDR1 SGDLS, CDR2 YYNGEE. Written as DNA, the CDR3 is TGTGCCAGCAGCGTAGGTCGTCGTGGGGGTTCCAACACTGAAGCTTTCTTT. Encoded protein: CASSVGRRGGSNTEAFF.

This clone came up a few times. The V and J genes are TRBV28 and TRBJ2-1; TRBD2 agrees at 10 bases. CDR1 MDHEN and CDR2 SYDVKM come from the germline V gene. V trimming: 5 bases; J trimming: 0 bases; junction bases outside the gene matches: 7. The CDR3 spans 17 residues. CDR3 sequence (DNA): TGTGCCAGCAGTCCGGGGACTAGCGCTAGCTCCTACAATGAGCAGTTCTTC. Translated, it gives CASSPGTSASSYNEQFF.

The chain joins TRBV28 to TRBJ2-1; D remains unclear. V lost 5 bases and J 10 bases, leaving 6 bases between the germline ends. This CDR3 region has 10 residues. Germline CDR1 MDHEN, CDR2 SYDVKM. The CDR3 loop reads CASSTNEQFF. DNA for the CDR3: TGTGCCAGCAGTACAAACGAGCAGTTCTTC. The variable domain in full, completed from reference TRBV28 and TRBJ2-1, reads DVKVTQSSRYLVKRTGEKVFLECVQDMDHENMFWYRQDPGLGLRLIYFSYDVKMKEKGDIPEGYSVSREKKERFSLILESASTNQTSMYLCASSTNEQFFGPGTRLTVL.

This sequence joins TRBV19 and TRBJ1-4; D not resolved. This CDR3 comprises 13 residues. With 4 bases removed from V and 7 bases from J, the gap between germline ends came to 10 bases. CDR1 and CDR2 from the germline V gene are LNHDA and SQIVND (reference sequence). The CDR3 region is CASSTVTGEKLFF. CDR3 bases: TGTGCCAGTAGTACCGTGACTGGTGAAAAACTGTTTTTT.

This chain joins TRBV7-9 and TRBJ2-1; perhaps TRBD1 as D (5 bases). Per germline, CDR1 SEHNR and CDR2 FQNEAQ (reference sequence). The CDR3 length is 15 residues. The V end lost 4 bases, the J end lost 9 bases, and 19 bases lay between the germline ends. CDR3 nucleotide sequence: TGTGCCAGCAGCTGGACAACTCTTCCTTATAGTGAGCAGTTCTTC. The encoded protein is CASSWTTLPYSEQFF.

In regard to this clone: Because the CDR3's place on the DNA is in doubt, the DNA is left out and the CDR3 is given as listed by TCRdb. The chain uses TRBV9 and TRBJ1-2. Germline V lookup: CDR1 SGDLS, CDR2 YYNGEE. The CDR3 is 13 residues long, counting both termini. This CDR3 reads CASSVAQGTPLGF.

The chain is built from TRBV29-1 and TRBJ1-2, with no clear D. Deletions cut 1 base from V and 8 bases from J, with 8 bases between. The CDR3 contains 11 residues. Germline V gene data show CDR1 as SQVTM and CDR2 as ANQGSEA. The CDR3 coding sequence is TGCAGCGTTGAAGTAATATCGGGCTACACCTTC. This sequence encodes CSVEVISGYTF.

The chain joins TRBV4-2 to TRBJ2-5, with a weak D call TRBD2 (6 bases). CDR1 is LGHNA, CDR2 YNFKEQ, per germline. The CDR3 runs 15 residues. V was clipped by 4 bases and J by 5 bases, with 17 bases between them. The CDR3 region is CASSPGRSSGETQYF. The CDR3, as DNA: TGTGCCAGCAGCCCTGGGAGGAGTAGTGGGGAGACCCAGTACTTC.

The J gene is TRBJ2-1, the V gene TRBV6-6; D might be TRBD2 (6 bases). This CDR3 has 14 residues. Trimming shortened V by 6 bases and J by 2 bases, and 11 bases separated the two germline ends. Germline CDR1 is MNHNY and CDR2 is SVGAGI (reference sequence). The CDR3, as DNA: TGTGCCAGCAGAGGAGGGTTCACCTACAATGAGCAGTTCTTC. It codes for CASRGGFTYNEQFF.

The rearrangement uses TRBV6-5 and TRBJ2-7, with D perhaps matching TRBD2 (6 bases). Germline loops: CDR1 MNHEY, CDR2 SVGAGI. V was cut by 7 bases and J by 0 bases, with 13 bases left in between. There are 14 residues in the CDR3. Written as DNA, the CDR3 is TGTGCCAGCAAGGGAGGACTGAGCTCCTACGAGCAGTACTTC. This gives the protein CASKGGLSSYEQYF.

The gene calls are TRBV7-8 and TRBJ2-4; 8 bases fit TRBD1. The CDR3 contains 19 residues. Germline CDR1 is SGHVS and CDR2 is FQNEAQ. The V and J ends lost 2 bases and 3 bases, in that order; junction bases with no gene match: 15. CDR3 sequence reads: CASSLSARSGGAVKNIQYF. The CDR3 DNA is TGTGCCAGCAGCTTAAGTGCCCGGTCAGGGGGCGCAGTCAAAAACATTCAGTACTTC.

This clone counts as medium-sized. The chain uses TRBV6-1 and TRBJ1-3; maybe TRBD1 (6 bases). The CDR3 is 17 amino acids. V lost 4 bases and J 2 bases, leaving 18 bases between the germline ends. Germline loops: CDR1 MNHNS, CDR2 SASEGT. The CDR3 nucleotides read TGTGCCAGCAGTGTGAAGGGACGTCAGGGGCCTGGAAACACCATATATTTT. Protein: CASSVKGRQGPGNTIYF.

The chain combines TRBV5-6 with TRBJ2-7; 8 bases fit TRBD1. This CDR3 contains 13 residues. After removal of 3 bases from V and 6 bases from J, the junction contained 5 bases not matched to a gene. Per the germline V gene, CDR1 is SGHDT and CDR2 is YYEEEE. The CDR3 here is CASSYRDRSEQYF. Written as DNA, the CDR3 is TGTGCCAGCAGCTACCGGGACAGGAGCGAGCAGTACTTC.

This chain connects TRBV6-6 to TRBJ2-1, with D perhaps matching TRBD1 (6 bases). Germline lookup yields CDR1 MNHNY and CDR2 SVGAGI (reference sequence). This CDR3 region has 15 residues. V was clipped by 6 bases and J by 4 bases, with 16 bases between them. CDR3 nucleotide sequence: TGTGCCAGCAGGCAGACAGGAGTGGGATACAATGAGCAGTTCTTC. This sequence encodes CASRQTGVGYNEQFF.

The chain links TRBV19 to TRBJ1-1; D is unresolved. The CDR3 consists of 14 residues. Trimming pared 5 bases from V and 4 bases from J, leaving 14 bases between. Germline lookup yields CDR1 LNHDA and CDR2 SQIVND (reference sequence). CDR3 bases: TGTGCCAGTAGTCCAAGGATTTTAGGCACTGAAGCTTTCTTT. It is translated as CASSPRILGTEAFF.

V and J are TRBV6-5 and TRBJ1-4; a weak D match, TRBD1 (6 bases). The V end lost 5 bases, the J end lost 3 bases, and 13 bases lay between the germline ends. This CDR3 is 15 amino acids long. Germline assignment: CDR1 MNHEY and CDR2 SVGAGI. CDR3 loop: CASSQGPGANEKLFF. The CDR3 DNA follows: TGTGCCAGCAGTCAAGGGCCAGGGGCTAATGAAAAACTGTTTTTT.

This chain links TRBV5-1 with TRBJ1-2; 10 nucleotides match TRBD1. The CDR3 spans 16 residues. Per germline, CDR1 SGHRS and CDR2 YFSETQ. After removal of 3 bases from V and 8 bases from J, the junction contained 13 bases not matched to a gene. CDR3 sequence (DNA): TGCGCCAGCAGCTCGAACCCCGGGACAGGGGCCGCGGGCTACACCTTC. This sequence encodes CASSSNPGTGAAGYTF.

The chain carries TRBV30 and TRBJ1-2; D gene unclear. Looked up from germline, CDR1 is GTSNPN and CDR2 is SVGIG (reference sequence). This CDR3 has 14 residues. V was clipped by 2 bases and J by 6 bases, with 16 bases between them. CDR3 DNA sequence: TGTGCCTGGAGTTTTACAGCGAAGACGGATGGCTACACCTTC. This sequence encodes CAWSFTAKTDGYTF.